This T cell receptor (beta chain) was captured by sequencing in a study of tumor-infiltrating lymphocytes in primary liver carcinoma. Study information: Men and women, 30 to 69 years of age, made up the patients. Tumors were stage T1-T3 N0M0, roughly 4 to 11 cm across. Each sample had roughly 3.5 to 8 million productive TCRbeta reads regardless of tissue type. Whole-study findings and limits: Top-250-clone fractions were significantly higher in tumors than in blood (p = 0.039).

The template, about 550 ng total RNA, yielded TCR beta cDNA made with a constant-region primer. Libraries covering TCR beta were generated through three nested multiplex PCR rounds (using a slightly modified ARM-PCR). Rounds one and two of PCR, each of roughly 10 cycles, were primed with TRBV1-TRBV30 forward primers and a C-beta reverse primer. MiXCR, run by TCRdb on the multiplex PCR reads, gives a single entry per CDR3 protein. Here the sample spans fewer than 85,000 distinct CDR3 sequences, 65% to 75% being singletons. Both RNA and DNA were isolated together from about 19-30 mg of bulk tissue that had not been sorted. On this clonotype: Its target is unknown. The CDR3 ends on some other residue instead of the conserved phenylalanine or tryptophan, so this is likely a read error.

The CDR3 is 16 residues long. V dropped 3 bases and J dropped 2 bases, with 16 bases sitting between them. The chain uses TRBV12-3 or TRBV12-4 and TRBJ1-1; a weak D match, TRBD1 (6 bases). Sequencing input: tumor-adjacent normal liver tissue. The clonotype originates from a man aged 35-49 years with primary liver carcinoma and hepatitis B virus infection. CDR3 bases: TGTGCCAGCAGTTTCGGTCAGGGGAACATAAACACTGAAGCTTTCCTT. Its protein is CASSFGQGNINTEAFL.